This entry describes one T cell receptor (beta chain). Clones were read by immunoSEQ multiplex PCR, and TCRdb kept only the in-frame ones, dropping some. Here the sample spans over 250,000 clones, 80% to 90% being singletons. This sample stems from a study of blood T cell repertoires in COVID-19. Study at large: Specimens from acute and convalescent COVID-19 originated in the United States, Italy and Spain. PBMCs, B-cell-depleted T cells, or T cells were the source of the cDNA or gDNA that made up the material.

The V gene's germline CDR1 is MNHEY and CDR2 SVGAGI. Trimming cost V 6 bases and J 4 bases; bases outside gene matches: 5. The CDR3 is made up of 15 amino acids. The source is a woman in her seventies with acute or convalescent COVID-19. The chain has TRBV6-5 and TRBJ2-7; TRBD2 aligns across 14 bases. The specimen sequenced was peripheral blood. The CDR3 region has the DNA TGTGCCAGCAGACCCGGGACTAGCGGGGGTTACGAGCAGTACTTC. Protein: CASRPGTSGGYEQYF.